This T cell receptor beta chain emerged from a study of sequential checkpoint blockade in melanoma. In germline, CDR1 is ENHRY, CDR2 SYGVKD. The length of the CDR3 is 17 residues. The V segment lost 3 bases and the J segment 0 bases; nucleotides outside the gene matches: 8. The sample's treatment: randomized to nivolumab then ipilimumab (arm A) or the reverse (arm B). Clones were read by immunoSEQ multiplex PCR, and TCRdb kept only the in-frame ones, dropping some. In the table there are 30,000 to 35,000 clones, 82% of which are singletons. The sequenced sample was CD8+ T cells sorted from blood (inferred from file names), obtained from a patient given nivolumab and ipilimumab in sequence. The V and J genes are TRBV10-3 and TRBJ2-1; TRBD2 aligns across 7 bases. This clonotype originated in a human donor with melanoma. The CDR3 loop is CAISDPLRGSSYNEQFF. Here the CDR3 DNA reads TGTGCCATCAGTGACCCCCTGCGGGGGAGCTCCTACAATGAGCAGTTCTTC.